This TCR beta chain was retrieved from a study of control samples from healthy donors and cancer patients. Method: immunoSEQ multiplex PCR; TCRdb's copy keeps in-frame clones and lacks some. In the table there are some 150,000 clones, 91% of which are singletons. Germline V gene sequence: CDR1 SNHLY, CDR2 FYNNEI. The CDR3 contains 15 residues. The trim removed 7 bases at V and 1 base at J, leaving 6 bases unmatched. The sample was blood. The source is a man in his late teens or twenties in good health. V and J are TRBV2 and TRBJ2-7, with 11 bases fitting TRBD2. The CDR3 loop reads CASTASGGRSYEQYF. For the CDR3, the DNA is TGTGCCAGCACCGCTAGCGGGGGGCGTTCCTACGAGCAGTACTTC.